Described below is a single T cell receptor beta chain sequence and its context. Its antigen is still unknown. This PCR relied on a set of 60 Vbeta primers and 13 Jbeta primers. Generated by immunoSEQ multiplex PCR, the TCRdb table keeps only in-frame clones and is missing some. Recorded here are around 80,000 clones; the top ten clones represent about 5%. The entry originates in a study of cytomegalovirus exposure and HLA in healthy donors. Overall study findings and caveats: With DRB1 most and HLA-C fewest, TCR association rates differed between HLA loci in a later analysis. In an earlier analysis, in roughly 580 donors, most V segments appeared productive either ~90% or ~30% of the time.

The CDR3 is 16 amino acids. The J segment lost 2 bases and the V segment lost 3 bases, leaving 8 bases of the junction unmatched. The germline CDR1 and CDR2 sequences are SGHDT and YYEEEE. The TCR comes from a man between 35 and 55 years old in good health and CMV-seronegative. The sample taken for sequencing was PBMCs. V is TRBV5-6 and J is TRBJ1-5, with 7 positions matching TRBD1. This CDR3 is CASSSRQGDGNQPQHF. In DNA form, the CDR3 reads TGTGCCAGCAGCTCTAGGCAGGGGGATGGCAATCAGCCCCAGCATTTT.